One sample yielded the 8 T cell receptor beta chains listed below, sequenced in a study of T-cell memory formation after mild COVID-19. Using its own MiXCR run on the 5' RACE reads, TCRdb lists one record per CDR3 protein. The table shows 300,000 to 400,000 distinct CDR3 sequences, with roughly 15% occurring only once. The sequenced sample consisted of PBMCs or a T cell subset sorted from them (not recorded which). The receptors here all came from a young man who had mild COVID-19 (a few samples of this study predate the infection). Cell type and time point are not known.

This clonotype came up many times. This rearrangement joins TRBV12-3 or TRBV12-4 to TRBJ2-5; no reliable D call. This CDR3 is built from 13 residues. Deletions cut 5 bases from V and 0 bases from J, with 7 bases between. In DNA, the CDR3 is TGTGCCAGCAGTCGACTGTACCAAGAGACCCAGTACTTC. Translated, it gives CASSRLYQETQYF.

V and J are TRBV28 and TRBJ2-7, with a tentative D call TRBD2 (6 bases). The CDR3 covers 14 residues. Trimming pared 2 bases from V and 7 bases from J, leaving 15 bases between. Germline CDR1 is MDHEN and CDR2 is SYDVKM. CDR3 nucleotide sequence: TGTGCCAGCAGTTTAGACGCGGGGCTGCCGGAGCAGTACGTC. Amino acids: CASSLDAGLPEQYV.

The gene calls are TRBV4-1 and TRBJ2-7, with 7 nucleotides matching TRBD1. The CDR3 length is 15 residues. Germline CDR1 MGHRA, CDR2 YSYEKL. V trimming: 0 bases; J trimming: 4 bases; junction bases outside the gene matches: 6. CDR3 DNA sequence: TGCGCCAGCAGCCAAGATCCGGGACAGACATACGAGCAGTACTTC. Protein product: CASSQDPGQTYEQYF.

The chain has TRBV20-1 and TRBJ2-3; tentative D call: TRBD2 (5 bases). The CDR3 has 14 amino acids. Trimming stripped 6 bases from V and 6 bases from J, with 19 bases between. Germline V gives CDR1 DFQATT, CDR2 SNEGSKA (reference sequence). CDR3 bases: TGCAGTGCAGAGCTAAGAGGGCGTCGGGATACGCAGTATTTT. Its protein product is CSAELRGRRDTQYF.

A few counts support this clonotype. V and J are TRBV12-3 or TRBV12-4 and TRBJ2-5, with TRBD2 identical over 7 bases. The trim removed 3 bases at V and 6 bases at J, leaving 4 bases unmatched. CDR3 length equals 13 residues. CDR3 amino acids: CASSLVAGQTQYF. As DNA, the CDR3 is TGTGCCAGCAGTTTGGTAGCGGGTCAGACCCAGTACTTC.

This sequence joins TRBV6-5 and TRBJ2-7, with a tentative D call TRBD2 (6 bases). The CDR3 spans 16 residues. Looked up from germline, CDR1 is MNHEY and CDR2 is SVGAGI. Trimming stripped 7 bases from V and 5 bases from J, with 24 bases between. The CDR3 spells CASILPRPRGLHEQYF. The DNA for the CDR3 is TGTGCCAGCATTCTCCCACGGCCAAGGGGACTCCACGAGCAGTACTTC.

The chain employs TRBV10-3 and TRBJ1-4, with 7 bases lining up with TRBD1. V trimming: 4 bases; J trimming: 0 bases; junction bases outside the gene matches: 2. The CDR3 runs to 15 residues. Germline loops: CDR1 ENHRY, CDR2 SYGVKD. This CDR3 is CAISGTGATNEKLFF. DNA of the CDR3: TGTGCCATCAGTGGGACAGGCGCAACTAATGAAAAACTGTTTTTT.

In its sample, this clonotype was seen a few times. The chain combines TRBV5-4 with TRBJ2-1; 7 bases are a match to TRBD2. CDR1 SGHNT and CDR2 YYREEE come from the germline V gene (reference sequence). This CDR3 region has 14 residues. The junction had 10 bases not matched to a gene; V was cut back by 3 bases and J by 10 bases. The CDR3 nucleotides are TGTGCCAGCAGCTCCTCAGCGGGGATGGGGGAGCAGTTCTTC. Translated: CASSSSAGMGEQFF.